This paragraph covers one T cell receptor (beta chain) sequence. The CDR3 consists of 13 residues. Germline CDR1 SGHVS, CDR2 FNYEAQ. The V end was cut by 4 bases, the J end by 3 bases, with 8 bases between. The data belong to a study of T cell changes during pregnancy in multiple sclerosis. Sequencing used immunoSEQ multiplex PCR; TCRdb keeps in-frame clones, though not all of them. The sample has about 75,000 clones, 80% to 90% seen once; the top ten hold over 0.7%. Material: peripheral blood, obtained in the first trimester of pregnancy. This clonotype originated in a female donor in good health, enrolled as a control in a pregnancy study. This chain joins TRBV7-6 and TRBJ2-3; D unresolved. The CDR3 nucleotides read TGTGCCAGCAGCTCCCTACGGACAGATACGCAGTATTTT. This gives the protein CASSSLRTDTQYF.